The subject of this entry is one TCR beta chain. Which antigen it targets is not known. No base qualities exist here, and no much larger clone lies one base off it. Different DNA sequences within this sample yield the same CDR3. The data are from a study of PD-1 blockade in classical Hodgkin lymphoma (dated by TCRdb to the early 2020s). For context, the study as a whole: Nivolumab dosing was 3 mg/kg intravenously every 2 weeks, continuing until either disease progression or unacceptable toxicity. The study used TCR beta sequencing and CyTOF to define a peripheral blood immune signature of response to PD-1 blockade in classical Hodgkin lymphoma.

V is reduced by 7 bases and J by 1 base, leaving a spacing of 10 bases between them. The germline V gene supplies CDR1 MNHNS and CDR2 SASEGT. Its CDR3 holds 14 amino acids, cysteine through phenylalanine. The retained sequence is limited to the CDR3, 42 bases, with the frame set at the first base. What the time point label conveys for this sample: cycle 2 day 1 (C2D1) of nivolumab. All trial patients had relapsed after autologous stem cell transplantation, with cohorts A, B and C differing in prior brentuximab vedotin exposure. The trial cohort was composed of approximately 56 patients with relapsed/refractory classical Hodgkin lymphoma, for whom complete response, partial response or progressive disease was recorded as best overall response. Single-agent nivolumab was administered to trial patients in the multi-cohort phase II CheckMate 205 trial. Best overall response was determined by an independent review committee according to the 2007 International Working Group response criteria. Trial PBMCs were collected immediately before nivolumab initiation (C1D1) and during therapy at cycle 2 day 1 and cycle 4 day 1. Peripheral blood was collected in 8 mL Vacutainer Cell Preparation Tubes, from which PBMCs were isolated by centrifugation and then cryopreserved.

The Qiagen DNeasy kit was used to extract genomic DNA both from unsorted PBMCs and from the negatively selected CD4+ and CD8+ fractions. TCR beta CDR3 regions were subjected to amplification by immunoSEQ multiplex PCR with primers that anneal to V and J segments. A synthetic immune receptor repertoire was used to minimize amplification bias, and any remaining bias was removed computationally after sequencing. From the authors' description of their analysis: Custom Python scripts were used to quantify repertoire diversity as the Shannon entropy index. Unsorted, CD4+ and CD8+ repertoires were analyzed separately, except for combined analyses in which CD4+ and CD8+ sequences were merged in silico. Clonal expansion was defined as a frequency increase of at least 2-fold after treatment compared with C1D1, and clones undetected at baseline were assigned a pseudocount of 0.5. Clones with 0 or 1 copy at C1D1 were classified as singleton clones, and clones with 2 or more copies were classified as non-singleton clones. Clones expanded in unsorted samples were assigned a CD4+, CD8+ or unknown annotation through matching of protein sequences in sorted samples from the same patient. Wilcoxon tests on paired samples were used to test changes in diversity from C1D1 to C4D1. TCRdb limited this immuneACCESS table to in-frame rearrangements with V and J called. A share of clones is missing; checked studies link under half to unresolved V genes, and the rest is unexplained. V and J calls and clone size are copied from that table; D and trimming were computed from the DNA. For this sample the table gives some 20,000 clones, of which about four fifths were detected only once. The ten largest account for about a sixth of the sample.

Broader findings and caveats from the paper: CD4+ but not CD8+ TCR diversity rose significantly by C4D1 (p=0.0027 vs p=0.16), most apparent in complete responders (p=0.02). Trial patients achieving complete response had baseline diversity similar to newly diagnosed patients, whereas partial responders and progressors had significantly lower diversity. Baseline TCR diversity was reported to be lower in newly diagnosed patients than in healthy donors and to be lower still in relapsed/refractory patients. Lower diversity was observed in patients in whom nivolumab was started less than 1 year after ASCT, and these patients were excluded from later analyses so that confounding by immune reconstitution would be avoided. The study was restricted to a single clinical trial cohort, and the causes of repertoire differences, possibly disease activity or prior therapy, were left undefined.

This chain is built from TRBV6-1 and TRBJ2-2; the D gene is perhaps TRBD1, from 6 matching bases. This TCR was recovered from a human donor with classical Hodgkin lymphoma. The source material was peripheral blood mononuclear cells (PBMCs), sampled before the second cycle of nivolumab. The CDR3 sequence is CASIGQKNTGELFF. The DNA sequence reads TGTGCCAGCATCGGACAGAAGAACACCGGGGAGCTGTTTTTT.